A selection of T cell receptor beta chains follows, all from one sample in a study of T cells after yellow fever vaccination. TCRdb re-called the 5' RACE reads with MiXCR, one entry per CDR3 protein. Among 500,000 to 550,000 distinct CDR3 sequences listed, 20% to 25% were seen once. The source was PBMCs, collected 20 to 25 days after the first yellow fever vaccination. All receptors derive from a man between 18 and 35 years old who received the YFV17D yellow fever vaccine. CDR3s include the opening cysteine and the closing phenylalanine or tryptophan. D genes are given only for firm matches. The listing skips clone size in some rows; elsewhere it reads once, few, many or a size class.

J,V,D,size,CDR3,DNA
TRBJ2-5,TRBV4-1,TRBD1,few,CASTPGQGSGETQYF,TGCGCCAGCACCCCGGGACAGGGTAGTGGGGAGACCCAGTACTTC
TRBJ1-3,TRBV6-5,NA,NA,CASSYSMGGTSSGNTIYF,TGTGCCAGCAGTTACTCGATGGGAGGGACGAGCTCTGGAAACACCATATATTTT
TRBJ2-4,TRBV19,TRBD1,NA,CASSLGQGTPRWNIQYF,TGTGCCAGTAGTCTTGGACAGGGGACCCCGAGGTGGAACATTCAGTACTTC
TRBJ1-2,TRBV6-1,NA,NA,CASRTERRGGFYGYTF,TGTGCCAGCAGGACCGAAAGGCGGGGCGGTTTCTATGGCTACACCTTC
TRBJ2-7,TRBV4-3,TRBD1,NA,CASSQVITRQGSSEQYF,TGCGCCAGCAGCCAAGTAATAACGAGACAGGGAAGTTCCGAGCAGTACTTC
TRBJ2-7,TRBV10-3,NA,few,CAISAKGTETYEQYF,TGTGCCATCAGTGCCAAAGGAACGGAGACCTACGAGCAGTACTTC
TRBJ2-1,TRBV7-3,NA,NA,CASSALALSEQFF,TGTGCCAGCAGCGCCCTCGCCCTATCAGAGCAGTTCTTC
TRBJ1-1,TRBV4-3,NA,few,CASSRRWGTEAFF,TGCGCCAGCAGCCGTCGCTGGGGGACTGAAGCTTTCTTT
TRBJ1-1,TRBV9,NA,NA,CASSVGSNTEAFF,TGTGCCAGCAGCGTAGGTTCGAACACTGAAGCTTTCTTT
TRBJ2-3,TRBV11-2,TRBD1,NA,CASSPRGRGPDTQYF,TGTGCCAGCAGCCCAAGGGGCAGGGGGCCAGATACGCAGTATTTT
TRBJ2-1,TRBV20-1,TRBD1,few,CSAPGGVGREQFF,TGCAGTGCGCCAGGGGGTGTGGGGCGTGAGCAGTTCTTC
TRBJ2-5,TRBV29-1,NA,few,CSVSPFGTYQETQYF,TGCAGCGTTTCCCCTTTTGGAACGTACCAAGAGACCCAGTACTTC
TRBJ2-1,TRBV27,NA,few,CASSPRQRSEQFF,TGTGCCAGCAGTCCAAGACAGAGGAGTGAGCAGTTCTTC
TRBJ1-2,TRBV28,NA,few,CASSPSVGGWGYTF,TGTGCCAGCAGTCCATCGGTGGGTGGTTGGGGCTACACCTTC
TRBJ1-4,TRBV6-5,TRBD1,NA,CASSSGTGFSNEKLFF,TGTGCCAGCAGTTCCGGGACAGGGTTTTCTAATGAAAAACTGTTTTTT
TRBJ1-2,TRBV7-9,TRBD1,few,CASSWGTGALYGYTF,TGTGCCAGCAGCTGGGGGACAGGGGCACTCTATGGCTACACCTTC
TRBJ2-3,TRBV24-1,NA,NA,CATSDLRAPGADTQYF,TGTGCCACCAGTGATTTGAGGGCGCCGGGGGCAGATACGCAGTATTTT
TRBJ2-1,TRBV7-2,NA,few,CASSLSSGSSYNEQFF,TGTGCCAGCAGCCTCTCTTCGGGGAGCTCCTACAATGAGCAGTTCTTC
TRBJ2-1,TRBV14,TRBD1,NA,CASSQDRAGGNEQFF,TGTGCCAGCAGCCAAGACCGGGCAGGGGGCAATGAGCAGTTCTTC
TRBJ2-1,TRBV7-9,TRBD2,NA,CASSSPLAGGYNEQFF,TGTGCCAGCAGCTCTCCTCTAGCGGGGGGGTACAATGAGCAGTTCTTC
TRBJ1-6,TRBV7-2,NA,few,CASSFAGISNSPLHF,TGTGCCAGCAGCTTTGCCGGGATCTCAAATTCACCCCTCCACTTT
TRBJ1-1,TRBV20-1,NA,NA,CSASEYTEAFF,TGCAGTGCTAGTGAATACACTGAAGCTTTCTTT
TRBJ1-4,TRBV7-2,NA,NA,CASSLGQQNEKLFF,TGTGCCAGCAGCTTGGGGCAGCAAAACGAAAAACTGTTTTTT
TRBJ2-3,TRBV4-1,NA,NA,CASAPHDRPFTQYF,TGCGCCAGCGCCCCGCATGACAGGCCCTTTACGCAGTATTTT
TRBJ1-5,TRBV12-3/TRBV12-4,NA,few,CASSPGAWGPQHF,TGTGCCAGCAGTCCAGGGGCCTGGGGGCCCCAGCATTTT
TRBJ2-2,TRBV7-8,NA,few,CASSISSSALTGELFF,TGTGCCAGCAGTATTTCCAGTTCGGCTTTAACCGGGGAGCTGTTTTTT
TRBJ2-2,TRBV10-3,NA,few,CAIRQPQGLANTGELFF,TGTGCCATCAGGCAACCACAGGGTCTCGCGAACACCGGGGAGCTGTTTTTT
TRBJ1-1,TRBV20-1,NA,NA,CSARDNVGGAFF,TGCAGTGCTAGAGATAATGTTGGAGGGGCTTTCTTT
TRBJ2-1,TRBV24-1,NA,NA,CATRGSGNEQFF,TGTGCCACCAGGGGATCAGGCAATGAGCAGTTCTTC
TRBJ2-1,TRBV4-2,TRBD2,few,CASSQAGGSNEQFF,TGTGCCAGCAGCCAGGCGGGGGGGTCCAATGAGCAGTTCTTC
TRBJ2-1,TRBV7-2,NA,NA,CASSFKGVNEQFF,TGTGCCAGCAGCTTTAAGGGGGTCAATGAGCAGTTCTTC
TRBJ2-3,TRBV20-1,NA,NA,CSASRWGSTDTQYF,TGCAGTGCTAGTCGCTGGGGGAGCACAGATACGCAGTATTTT
TRBJ2-5,TRBV5-1,TRBD2,many,CASGGLAGTETQYF,TGCGCCAGCGGCGGACTAGCGGGTACCGAGACCCAGTACTTC
TRBJ1-2,TRBV7-3,NA,NA,CASSPTGSANYGYTF,TGTGCCAGCAGCCCAACGGGGTCAGCTAACTATGGCTACACCTTC
TRBJ1-3,TRBV20-1,NA,NA,CGGASGNTIYF,TGCGGGGGTGCCTCTGGAAACACCATATATTTT
TRBJ2-7,TRBV7-2,NA,few,CASSLTVFQAYEQYF,TGTGCCAGCAGCTTAACCGTGTTCCAAGCCTACGAGCAGTACTTC
TRBJ1-5,TRBV28,NA,NA,CASSGGYWNSNQPQHF,TGTGCCAGCAGTGGGGGCTACTGGAATAGCAATCAGCCCCAGCATTTT
TRBJ2-3,TRBV27,TRBD2,NA,CASSFWRGGGTDTQYF,TGTGCCAGCAGTTTTTGGCGGGGGGGCGGCACAGATACGCAGTATTTT
TRBJ2-3,TRBV5-5,NA,NA,CASSLGFKGGADTQYF,TGTGCCAGCAGCTTGGGGTTTAAAGGCGGCGCAGATACGCAGTATTTT
TRBJ2-5,TRBV20-1,TRBD2,few,CSAPPRAGGVPTQYF,TGCAGTGCTCCCCCCAGGGCGGGGGGGGTCCCGACCCAGTACTTC
TRBJ2-2,TRBV7-9,NA,NA,CASSQQGIGTGELFF,TGTGCCAGCAGTCAACAGGGTATTGGGACCGGGGAGCTGTTTTTT
TRBJ2-3,TRBV18,NA,NA,CASSEMVRGGRPDTQYF,TGTGCCAGCTCAGAAATGGTGAGGGGGGGCCGGCCAGATACGCAGTATTTT
TRBJ1-2,TRBV6-6,NA,NA,CASQVDNRSIF,TGTGCCAGTCAGGTTGACAACAGGTCTATCTTC
TRBJ2-3,TRBV4-3,TRBD2,many,CASSQEFSASGGDTQYF,TGCGCCAGCAGCCAAGAGTTTAGTGCTAGCGGGGGGGATACGCAGTATTTT